The source of this T cell receptor beta chain is a study of CD8 T cells in ankylosing spondylitis. Study results and limitations: Within ankylosing spondylitis blood, a TCR beta motif made up of seven to nine highly homologous variants appeared to be characteristic.

This clonotype was counted ten times or more. Its antigen is not known. This CDR3 spans 13 amino acids. Looked up from germline, CDR1 is SQVTM and CDR2 is ANQGSEA. Trimming cost V 7 bases and J 4 bases, with 13 bases left between them. TCRdb re-called the 5' RACE reads with MiXCR, one entry per CDR3 protein. This table has hundreds of thousands of distinct CDR3 sequences, approximately 10% appearing once. V usage is TRBV29-1 and J usage is TRBJ2-2; TRBD1 or TRBD2 may be the D gene (7 bases each). The TCR sequence derives from a male donor with ankylosing spondylitis. Sequencing used blood, either unsorted or a sorted T cell fraction (not recorded which). Here the CDR3 DNA reads TGCAGCGCCCTCAGGGGGGGCACCGGGGAGCTGTTTTTT. Translation gives CSALRGGTGELFF.